This T cell receptor beta chain comes out of a study of human T cells and chemical hapten exposure. At the level of the study: TCR yields differed between samples (mainly from small differences in pooled library volume).

TCRdb called the RACE reads again in MiXCR, with one record for every CDR3 protein. Among under 200,000 distinct CDR3 sequences listed, about 14% were seen once. The CDR3 contains 15 residues. V was trimmed by 3 bases and J by 1 base, leaving 10 bases between them. The germline V gene encodes CDR1 SNHLY and CDR2 FYNNEI. Indicated time point: patch test 1, 2 weeks after DPC sensitization. The treatment denotes: therapeutic diphenylcyclopropenone sensitization with weekly scalp DPC. It was unfractionated whole blood from which total RNA was extracted. Points on this clonotype: Its cognate antigen is unknown.

Whole-study findings and limits: Compared to controls, expanded TCRs made significantly more large clusters of similar CDR3s.

The V and J genes are TRBV2 and TRBJ1-5, with a possible D match to TRBD1 (5 bases). The source of this sequence is a woman between 25 and 40 years old with alopecia areata. Some clones in this sample may be carry-over from other donors' samples. The sequencing here drew on whole blood, taken in connection with sensitization to the hapten diphenylcyclopropenone (DPC). DNA of the CDR3: TGTGCCAGCAGTGACAGGGAAAGAAGCAATCAGCCCCAGCATTTT. This gives the protein CASSDRERSNQPQHF. Drawing the rest from reference TRBV2 and TRBJ1-5, the complete variable domain is EPEVTQTPSHQVTQMGQEVILRCVPISNHLYFYWYRQILGQKVEFLVSFYNNEISEKSEIFDDQFSVERPDGSNFTLKIRSTKLEDSAMYFCASSDRERSNQPQHFGDGTRLSIL.